Following are 24 T cell receptor beta chains from one sample sequenced in a study of T cell responses to AZD1222 COVID-19 vaccine. The table came from immunoSEQ multiplex PCR; TCRdb's copy has only in-frame clones and leaves some out. Of over 15,000 clones listed, around 90% were seen once; the top ten hold 2.9%. The specimen was peripheral blood, collected 28 days after the second AZD1222 dose. These receptors all come from an adult who received the AZD1222 COVID-19 vaccine.

J is TRBJ1-5 and V is TRBV14, with TRBD1 matching 7 bases. The V segment lost 3 bases and the J segment 6 bases; nucleotides outside the gene matches: 2. Germline assignment: CDR1 SGHDN and CDR2 FVKESK. The CDR3 totals 13 residues. The CDR3: CASSQDRFQPQHF. For the CDR3, the DNA is TGTGCCAGCAGCCAGGACAGGTTTCAGCCCCAGCATTTT.

This clone has only a few counts. The V gene is TRBV30, the J gene TRBJ1-6, with TRBD1 as a possible D gene (5 bases). The V gene lost 4 bases and the J gene lost 9 bases, with 13 bases spanning the gap. CDR3 size: 13 residues. Per the germline V gene, CDR1 is GTSNPN and CDR2 is SVGIG (reference sequence). The CDR3: CAWKEGRASPLHF. CDR3 sequence (DNA): TGTGCCTGGAAGGAGGGGCGCGCTTCACCCCTCCACTTT.

V and J are TRBV7-9 and TRBJ1-2; D is undetermined. V was shortened by 6 bases and J by 8 bases, with 19 bases between the two germline ends. Germline CDR1 SEHNR, CDR2 FQNEAQ (reference sequence). This CDR3 comprises 14 residues. In DNA form, the CDR3 reads TGTGCCAGCAGGCCCCGGAAGGGCGCGATGGGCTACACCTTC. Translated, it gives CASRPRKGAMGYTF.

The V gene is TRBV18, the J gene TRBJ1-2, with a possible D match to TRBD1 (6 bases). V gave up 6 bases and J gave up 4 bases, with 15 bases separating them. CDR1 is KGHSH and CDR2 is LQKENI in the germline V gene. CDR3 size: 14 residues. The CDR3 here is CASSRGTDLYGYTF. CDR3 bases: TGTGCCAGCTCTAGGGGGACGGATCTCTATGGCTACACCTTC.

The gene calls are TRBV27 and TRBJ1-1; 10 positions match TRBD1. Germline CDR1 MNHEY, CDR2 SMNVEV (reference sequence). V was pared by 4 bases and J by 4 bases, with 18 bases of the junction left unmatched. The CDR3 runs to 19 residues. The chain's CDR3 is CASSSPSYRDRGVGTEAFF. The CDR3, as DNA: TGTGCCAGCAGTTCCCCCTCGTACCGGGACAGGGGTGTCGGCACTGAAGCTTTCTTT.

The chain uses TRBV7-2 and TRBJ1-4; D not resolved. Germline lookup yields CDR1 SGHTA and CDR2 FQGNSA. The CDR3 has 16 amino acids. Trimming left V 5 bases short and J 6 bases short, with 19 bases between. CDR3 nucleotides: TGTGCCAGCAGCCCCGGGAGCAAGATCGGAGATGAAAAACTGTTTTTT. Amino acid sequence: CASSPGSKIGDEKLFF.

This chain links TRBV4-3 with TRBJ2-1; no clear D gene. This CDR3 is 14 amino acids long. Trimming stripped 0 bases from V and 11 bases from J, with 14 bases between. Looked up from germline, CDR1 is LGHNA and CDR2 is YSLEER. The CDR3 DNA follows: TGCGCCAGCAGCCAAGACGATACGCGAGGACAGCAGTTCTTC. This encodes CASSQDDTRGQQFF.

This chain uses TRBV28 with TRBJ1-5, with D maybe TRBD1 (5 bases). The V end lost 5 bases, the J end lost 1 base, and 9 bases lay between the germline ends. Germline V gene lookup returns CDR1 MDHEN and CDR2 SYDVKM. The CDR3 extends over 14 amino acids. CDR3 residues: CASSTRGSNQPQHF. The CDR3, as DNA: TGTGCCAGCAGTACACGGGGGAGCAATCAGCCCCAGCATTTT. The full variable domain, with the rest looked up from reference TRBV28 and TRBJ1-5, is DVKVTQSSRYLVKRTGEKVFLECVQDMDHENMFWYRQDPGLGLRLIYFSYDVKMKEKGDIPEGYSVSREKKERFSLILESASTNQTSMYLCASSTRGSNQPQHFGDGTRLSIL.

V gene TRBV18 combines with J gene TRBJ2-2; possible D gene TRBD1, 6 bases. The CDR3 is 18 residues long. V was pared by 5 bases and J by 6 bases, with 25 bases between. CDR1 KGHSH and CDR2 LQKENI come from the germline V gene. The CDR3 region is CASSTDSPLVATAGELFF. CDR3 bases: TGTGCCAGCTCAACGGACAGTCCCCTTGTGGCTACGGCCGGGGAGCTGTTTTTT.

The chain recombines TRBV27 with TRBJ2-7, with TRBD2 matching over 7 bases. V lost 4 bases and J lost 6; bases outside the gene matches: 9. The CDR3 sequence is 14 residues long. Germline V gene lookup returns CDR1 MNHEY and CDR2 SMNVEV (reference sequence). CDR3 sequence: CASSSTSRTPEQYF. CDR3 nucleotides: TGTGCCAGCAGTTCGACTAGCCGCACCCCCGAGCAGTACTTC.

This rearrangement joins TRBV5-1 to TRBJ2-7, with D maybe TRBD1 (6 bases). The CDR3 extends over 16 amino acids. Germline V lookup: CDR1 SGHRS, CDR2 YFSETQ. Trimming took 0 bases from V and 3 from J, leaving 16 bases between them. The CDR3 DNA sequence: TGCGCCAGCAGCTTGGCCACGGCGCAGGGGAACTACGAGCAGTACTTC. Amino acids: CASSLATAQGNYEQYF. Full variable domain (outside the CDR3, taken from reference TRBV5-1 and TRBJ2-7): KAGVTQTPRYLIKTRGQQVTLSCSPISGHRSVSWYQQTPGQGLQFLFEYFSETQRNKGNFPGRFSGRQFSNSRSEMNVSTLELGDSALYLCASSLATAQGNYEQYFGPGTRLTVT.

CDR3 bases: TGTGCCAGCAGCTTAGAGGCCCGGGGACGGCACTCTGGGGCCAACGTCCTGACTTTC. Protein product: CASSLEARGRHSGANVLTF. J is TRBJ2-6 and V is TRBV7-6; D could derive from TRBD1 or TRBD2 (5 bases each). The CDR3 length is 19 residues. V shed 1 base and J shed 0 bases, with 16 bases lying between them. Germline values: CDR1 SGHVS, CDR2 FNYEAQ.

V usage is TRBV7-2 and J usage is TRBJ1-6, with TRBD1 identical over 9 bases. The CDR3 contains 16 residues. CDR1 and CDR2 from the germline V gene are SGHTA and FQGNSA. V was pared by 7 bases and J by 8 bases, with 12 bases of the junction left unmatched. The DNA of the CDR3 is TGTGCCAGCACCTCTTGGCCGGGACAGGGTTATTCACCCCTCCACTTT. Translation gives CASTSWPGQGYSPLHF.

The V and J genes are TRBV19 and TRBJ2-1, with TRBD2 identical over 9 bases. Germline V gene lookup returns CDR1 LNHDA and CDR2 SQIVND (reference sequence). V shed 6 bases, J shed 5 bases, and the junction held 11 bases outside the gene matches. CDR3 length: 16 residues. This CDR3 is CASSLISGGKDNEQFF. As DNA, the CDR3 is TGTGCCAGTAGCCTAATAAGCGGGGGGAAAGACAATGAGCAGTTCTTC.

The CDR3 region is CASSLTGVNEKLFF. The CDR3 DNA sequence: TGTGCCAGTAGTTTGACAGGGGTTAATGAAAAACTGTTTTTT. The J gene is TRBJ1-4, the V gene TRBV19; 8 nucleotides line up with TRBD1. Germline V CDR1 and CDR2: LNHDA, SQIVND (reference sequence). After removal of 5 bases from V and 4 bases from J, the junction contained 3 bases not matched to a gene. This CDR3 is built from 14 residues.

The CDR3 nucleotides read TGTGCCAGCAGCTCACGGACAGGATCTTTCGGGTCCTACGAGCAGTACTTC. It specifies CASSSRTGSFGSYEQYF. The chain recombines TRBV7-8 with TRBJ2-7; 7 bases map to TRBD1. Per germline, CDR1 SGHVS and CDR2 FQNEAQ. The CDR3 runs to 17 residues. The ends lost 4 bases at V and 1 base at J; junction bases unmatched: 13.

The J gene is TRBJ2-7, the V gene TRBV3-1 (or the pseudogene TRBV3-2), with D perhaps matching TRBD1 (6 bases). CDR1 and CDR2 from the germline V gene are LGHDT and YNNKEL (reference sequence). This CDR3 is built from 14 residues. V was clipped by 4 bases and J by 5 bases, with 15 bases between them. This CDR3 reads CASSRLQGSHEQYF. CDR3 nucleotides: TGTGCCAGCAGCCGCCTACAGGGAAGTCACGAGCAGTACTTC.

The rearrangement joins TRBV6-5 to TRBJ1-4; TRBD1 agrees at 11 bases. Germline trimming cut 6 bases from V and 10 bases from J; bases unmatched to any gene: 10. The CDR3 has 15 amino acids. Germline V CDR1 and CDR2: MNHEY, SVGAGI. CDR3 nucleotides: TGTGCCAGCAGACCCACCCGGGACAGGGGGGTAAAACTGTTTTTT. Translated: CASRPTRDRGVKLFF.

The V and J genes are TRBV4-2 and TRBJ2-5; 8 bases are a match to TRBD2. The germline V gene has CDR1 LGHNA and CDR2 YNFKEQ. Unmatched junction bases numbered 3, after V lost 6 bases and J lost 3 bases. This CDR3 is 13 amino acids long. The CDR3 region has the DNA TGTGCCAGCAGTCGGGGGGGCGAAGAGACCCAGTACTTC. Encoded protein: CASSRGGEETQYF.

The chain has TRBV20-1 and TRBJ2-3; 12 bases match TRBD2. The CDR3 spans 16 residues. The ends lost 3 bases at V and 0 bases at J; junction bases unmatched: 4. Germline CDR1 DFQATT, CDR2 SNEGSKA (reference sequence). CDR3 nucleotides: TGCAGTGCTAGTTTGACTAGCGGGGGCAGCACAGATACGCAGTATTTT. As protein: CSASLTSGGSTDTQYF.

The rearrangement links TRBV3-1 (or the pseudogene TRBV3-2) to TRBJ1-1; a weak D match, TRBD1 (5 bases). The CDR3 consists of 14 residues. Germline V gene sequence: CDR1 LGHDT, CDR2 YNNKEL (reference sequence). The V gene lost 4 bases and the J gene lost 0 bases, with 9 bases spanning the gap. CDR3 residues: CASSPGTVNTEAFF. The CDR3 DNA is TGTGCCAGCAGCCCCGGGACGGTGAACACTGAAGCTTTCTTT.

V usage is TRBV7-3 and J usage is TRBJ1-5; D is perhaps TRBD1 (5 bases). With 4 bases removed from V and 9 bases from J, the gap between germline ends came to 7 bases. CDR3 length: 11 amino acids. CDR1 is SGHTA and CDR2 is FQGTGA in the germline V gene. In nucleotides, the CDR3 is TGTGCCAGCAGCTCCCAGGGGCCCCAGCATTTT. Translated: CASSSQGPQHF.

This clone has a handful of counts. V is TRBV3-1 (or the pseudogene TRBV3-2) and J is TRBJ1-6; D is perhaps TRBD1 (5 bases). Trimming took off 0 bases at V and 10 bases at J, with 16 bases between the two ends. This CDR3 is built from 16 residues. Germline lookup yields CDR1 LGHDT and CDR2 YNNKEL (reference sequence). The CDR3 is CASSQDGDPGLSPLHF. The CDR3 nucleotides read TGTGCCAGCAGCCAAGATGGGGACCCAGGCCTATCACCCCTCCACTTT.

The V call is TRBV3-1 (or the pseudogene TRBV3-2), the J call TRBJ2-6; 8 bases fit TRBD1. The CDR3 runs to 17 residues. The V segment lost 5 bases and the J segment 0 bases; nucleotides outside the gene matches: 6. Germline V gives CDR1 LGHDT, CDR2 YNNKEL (reference sequence). The CDR3 region is CASSKITGGSGANVLTF. DNA of the CDR3: TGTGCCAGCAGCAAAATCACAGGGGGCTCTGGGGCCAACGTCCTGACTTTC.